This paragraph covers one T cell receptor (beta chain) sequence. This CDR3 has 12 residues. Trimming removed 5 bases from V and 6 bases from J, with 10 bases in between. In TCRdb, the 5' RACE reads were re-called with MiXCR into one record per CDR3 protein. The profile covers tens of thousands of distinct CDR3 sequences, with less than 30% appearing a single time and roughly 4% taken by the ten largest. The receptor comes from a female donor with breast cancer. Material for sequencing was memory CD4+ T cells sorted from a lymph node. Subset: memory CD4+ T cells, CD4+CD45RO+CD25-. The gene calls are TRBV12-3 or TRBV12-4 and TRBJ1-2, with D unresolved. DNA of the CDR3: TGTGCCAGCAGTACGAGACACAATGGCTACACCTTC. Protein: CASSTRHNGYTF.